Given below is one TCR beta chain in context. Its antigen is unidentified. The sample has other DNA sequences that encode this CDR3 too. Timing groups of about 4 and about 12 weeks for second doses were pooled. The data were obtained in a study of T cell responses to AZD1222 COVID-19 vaccine. General observations from the study: Across the whole spike, CD4 TCRs peaked at regions 160-218 and 743-854. Increased Spike-specific TCR breadth and depth were observed after two AZD1222 doses.

CDR1 is SGHNT, CDR2 YENEEA, per germline. This CDR3 contains 14 residues. V lost 5 bases and J 7 bases, leaving 14 bases between the germline ends. Sequencing used immunoSEQ multiplex PCR; TCRdb keeps in-frame clones, though not all of them. The sample holds 130,000 to 150,000 clones, over 80% seen once. The V call is TRBV11-3, the J call TRBJ2-2, with D possibly being TRBD2 (5 bases). Material: peripheral blood, obtained 28 days after the second AZD1222 dose. The source is an adult who received the AZD1222 COVID-19 vaccine. The CDR3 protein is CASSPAAIGGELFF. The CDR3 DNA is TGTGCCAGCAGCCCAGCGGCAATAGGCGGGGAGCTGTTTTTT.